These T cell receptor beta chains were read from a single sample in a study of CXCR3-negative and CXCR3-positive naive CD8 T cells. Reanalyzing the 5' RACE reads, TCRdb keeps one entry per CDR3 protein, without DNA. The sample data list some 67,000 distinct CDR3 sequences. The sequenced material came from naive CXCR3- CD8+ T cells from blood. These receptors were taken from a human donor in good health. Some clones in this sample may be carry-over from other donors' samples. CDR3s include the opening cysteine and the closing phenylalanine or tryptophan.

V: TRBV5-1
J: TRBJ1-1
CDR3: CASSLAAYDAEAFF

V: TRBV7-8
J: TRBJ2-7
CDR3: CASSLTLAGGPYEQYF

V: TRBV4-1
J: TRBJ2-2
CDR3: CASSPGPDFAGELFF

V: TRBV4-3
J: TRBJ2-6
CDR3: CAGSQEIGSGANVLTF

V: TRBV14
J: TRBJ1-1
CDR3: CASSLTGVTEAFF

V: TRBV29-1
J: TRBJ1-1
CDR3: CSVEEGTEAFF

V: TRBV7-9
J: TRBJ2-7
CDR3: CASSQLGVREQYF

V: TRBV7-6
J: TRBJ1-2
CDR3: CASGHRGDGYTF

V: TRBV28
J: TRBJ1-5
CDR3: CASSLLERSNQPQHF

V: TRBV2
J: TRBJ2-5
CDR3: CASSEYFFGGAETQYF

V: TRBV10-2
J: TRBJ1-1
CDR3: CASSESRTGVATEAFF

V: TRBV20-1
J: TRBJ2-1
CDR3: CSARDRDGYNEQFF

V: TRBV7-9
J: TRBJ2-7
CDR3: CASSPAGASEQYF

V: TRBV7-9
J: TRBJ2-7
CDR3: CASSLAASYEQYF

V: TRBV29-1
J: TRBJ1-2
CDR3: CSVLPDPHGYTF

V: TRBV6-1
J: TRBJ1-5
CDR3: CASSEEGEIRQPQHF

V: TRBV5-4
J: TRBJ1-2
CDR3: CASSFRSLGQGFDGYTF

V: TRBV27
J: TRBJ2-2
CDR3: CASSLSGLNTGELFF

V: TRBV20-1
J: TRBJ2-1
CDR3: CSARARTSGTYNEQFF

V: TRBV14
J: TRBJ1-4
CDR3: CASSQERTEVEKLFF

V: TRBV29-1
J: TRBJ2-7
CDR3: CSVDLGHPAEQYF

V: TRBV19
J: TRBJ2-7
CDR3: CAKGVRGSREQYF

V: TRBV6-5
J: TRBJ1-1
CDR3: CASSYGTGSRAFF

V: TRBV7-2
J: TRBJ2-1
CDR3: CASSLWGGSSYNEQFF

V: TRBV7-8
J: TRBJ2-5
CDR3: CASSSSRASRETQYF

V: TRBV6-2/TRBV6-3
J: TRBJ2-1
CDR3: CASSPQGSFGQFF

V: TRBV20-1
J: TRBJ1-5
CDR3: CSALEAEQPQHF

V: TRBV30
J: TRBJ1-6
CDR3: CAWRDRDRAKF

V: TRBV13
J: TRBJ1-2
CDR3: CASSGGQLYTF

V: TRBV20-1
J: TRBJ2-7
CDR3: CSAQGLTLYEQYF

V: TRBV9
J: TRBJ2-7
CDR3: CASSVDGASSYEQYF

V: TRBV4-1
J: TRBJ1-1
CDR3: CASSPGQMNTEAFF

V: TRBV30
J: TRBJ2-1
CDR3: CAWHGTAGSYNEQFF

V: TRBV5-6
J: TRBJ2-7
CDR3: CASRSSTGIYEQYF

V: TRBV15
J: TRBJ2-3
CDR3: CATSRARSSTDTQYF

V: TRBV12-3/TRBV12-4
J: TRBJ1-2
CDR3: CASSSAVYGYTF

V: TRBV28
J: TRBJ2-3
CDR3: CASRGRDRSTDTQYF

V: TRBV28
J: TRBJ1-2
CDR3: CATQMGQAINYGYTF

V: TRBV4-2
J: TRBJ2-1
CDR3: CASSHTLGTGIYNEQFF

V: TRBV18
J: TRBJ2-1
CDR3: CASSQREIYNEQFF

V: TRBV7-9
J: TRBJ2-7
CDR3: CASSLQGLYEQYF

V: TRBV12-3/TRBV12-4
J: TRBJ2-5
CDR3: CASNPSTETQYF

V: TRBV28
J: TRBJ2-7
CDR3: CASSLFGVSVRYEQYF

V: TRBV3-1
J: TRBJ2-1
CDR3: CASSPWVTSGSYNEQFF

V: TRBV29-1
J: TRBJ2-7
CDR3: CSVAGNKAYEQYF

V: TRBV5-1
J: TRBJ2-1
CDR3: CASSGGLAGPPEVVEQFF

V: TRBV12-3/TRBV12-4
J: TRBJ1-4
CDR3: CASSFDEKLFF

V: TRBV20-1
J: TRBJ2-7
CDR3: CSASVGLGRVSYEQYF

V: TRBV4-1
J: TRBJ2-1
CDR3: CASSPGLAHNEQFF

V: TRBV6-4
J: TRBJ2-2
CDR3: CASSASAGTGELFF